This record concerns one T cell receptor beta chain sequence. Its antigen is not yet known. Base qualities were left out, and no much larger clone turns up one base away. The time point label for this specimen denotes: pretreatment peripheral blood. A cohort of about 27 patients with locally advanced or metastatic urothelial carcinoma, treated at Memorial Sloan Kettering on a trial protocol, was included. Peripheral blood mononuclear cells were collected pretreatment and during treatment, at between 1 and 8 total time points per patient. The Qiagen DNeasy Blood extraction kit was used to purify genomic DNA from total PBMCs and tumor samples. PBMCs were collected pretreatment and during treatment, and were isolated and stored as previously described. The V end loses 1 base and the J end loses 2 bases, and a stretch of 10 bases separates them. Counted from cysteine to phenylalanine, this CDR3 has 15 amino acids. The read is trimmed to its CDR3 DNA, 45 bases read in frame from base 1. Reading the germline V gene gives CDR1 MNHNS and CDR2 SASEGT.

Synthetic TCR analog templates were spiked into each PCR to estimate absolute template abundance from read counts. TCRbeta CDR3 regions were amplified from genomic DNA with bias-controlled V and J gene primers using the immunoSEQ assay. Rearranged TCRbeta segments were sequenced at approximately 20X coverage. In the authors' own workflow: Sequencing errors were corrected by clustering and CDR3s were annotated against IMGT to assign V, D and J genes. Downstream analyses used only productive TCRbeta rearrangements and left out out-of-frame or stop-codon sequences. To compute clonality, Shannon entropy was normalized by the log of the number of unique productive sequences and then subtracted from one. Clones differing between time points or between blood and tumor were identified using Fisher's exact test with Benjamini-Hochberg correction, with an adjusted p below 0.01 applied as the threshold. The clones in this table, taken by TCRdb from immuneACCESS, are in-frame only. Not every clone is retained; where verified, under half of the shortfall comes from an unresolved V gene, and the cause of the rest is unknown. That table supplies the V and J calls and clone size; D and trimming were determined from the DNA. The sample table lists more than 35,000 clones, approximately 90% of them with a count of one. The top ten clones comprise about 11% of the sample.

The sample belongs to a study of PD-L1 blockade in urothelial cancer (dated by TCRdb to the late 2010s). Concerning the study at large: Therapy was started in the mid-2010s for all patients, and atezolizumab 1,200 mg was administered intravenously every 3 weeks. About 85% of the roughly 29 patients were males with bladder-origin urothelial cancer, and about 65% of the roughly 30 reported a prior smoking history. Patients had an ECOG performance status of 0 or 1 and had received between 0 and 3 prior chemotherapy regimens. Blood samples were analyzed 3 weeks after the start of treatment (second dose) and 6 weeks after the start of treatment. Blood samples gave median yields of approximately 130,000 T cells and 82,636 unique TCRs, along with a median clonality of around 0.08. An exploratory multi-omic analysis was conducted of the somatic, immune and clinical correlates of response to PD-L1 blockade with atezolizumab in urothelial cancer. Pretreatment tumor samples, along with matched peripheral blood collected serially before and after atezolizumab treatment, underwent TCR sequencing. Durable clinical benefit meant progression-free survival longer than 6 months, and TCR features were also tested against progression-free and overall survival. Whole exome sequencing and RNA sequencing of pretreatment tumors were performed alongside TCR sequencing in the same patients. Nine patients achieved durable clinical benefit and 20 did not. Over 28 patients had pretreatment blood TCR-seq, some 25 had at least one posttreatment blood collection, and some 25 had tumor TCR-seq.

Findings and caveats that apply to the study as a whole: At 3 weeks after the start of treatment, tumor-associated TCR clones in peripheral blood had expanded more in patients with durable benefit (n ≈ 24, p = 0.022). Because the sample size was small (n of about 29) and many exploratory analyses were performed, the results are intended to be hypothesis-generating. A pretreatment peripheral blood TCR clonality below the median was linked to improved progression-free and overall survival.

The sample consisted of PBMCs, taken around atezolizumab (anti-PD-L1) treatment. In this chain, TRBV6-1 is recombined with TRBJ2-3, with no confidently assigned D gene. The receptor was derived from a woman aged 60 to 75 with urothelial cancer. In nucleotide form, the sequence is TGTGCCAGCAGTGAAGAGTCAGGATACACAGATACGCAGTATTTT. It is translated as CASSEESGYTDTQYF.